Below, 13 T cell receptor beta chains from the same sample are listed, as sequenced in a study of beta chain features in type 1 diabetes. The sequenced template was cDNA made from the entire isolated RNA. Here immunoSEQ multiplex PCR was the method, and the copy in TCRdb shows in-frame clones only, minus some. The sample carries some 240,000 clones, around 9.9% recorded once. Material: central memory CD4+ T cells from blood. These receptors were obtained from a man aged 18 to 30 in good health.

In the case of this clone: The same CDR3 also results from other DNA sequences found in this sample. V and J are TRBV6-1 and TRBJ2-1; D may match TRBD1 or TRBD2 (5 bases each). The length of the CDR3 is 14 residues. Germline V gene data show CDR1 as MNHNS and CDR2 as SASEGT. Deletions cut 6 bases from V and 7 bases from J, with 16 bases between. The CDR3 DNA reads as TGTGCCAGCAGCGTAACCGGGACCCGTAATGAGCAGTTCTTC. It is translated as CASSVTGTRNEQFF.

This clone was observed a few times. J is TRBJ1-5 and V is TRBV28; TRBD1 matches 8 bases. Losses at the gene ends were 6 bases for V and 5 bases for J; bases not matched to a gene: 12. This CDR3 region has 16 residues. The germline V gene encodes CDR1 MDHEN and CDR2 SYDVKM. This chain's CDR3 is CASSPTGGVSHQPQHF. For the CDR3, the DNA is TGTGCCAGCAGCCCCACAGGGGGAGTATCGCATCAGCCCCAGCATTTT.

The J gene is TRBJ2-6, the V gene TRBV6-1; D ambiguous. V was trimmed by 1 base and J by 2 bases, leaving 15 bases between them. The CDR3 is made up of 18 amino acids. Per the germline V gene, CDR1 is MNHNS and CDR2 is SASEGT. CDR3 nucleotides: TGTGCCAGCAGTGAAGTTAGCTCAGGTACGGCTGGGGCCAACGTCCTGACTTTC. Translation: CASSEVSSGTAGANVLTF.

This clone was observed a few times. This chain joins TRBV9 and TRBJ2-5, with TRBD2 matching 9 bases. The CDR3 runs 16 residues. Germline V gives CDR1 SGDLS, CDR2 YYNGEE. Trimming at V came to 1 base and at J to 2 bases, leaving 6 bases not matched to a gene. Here the CDR3 reads CASSVSGRTLQETQYF. For the CDR3, the DNA is TGTGCCAGCAGCGTAAGCGGGAGGACACTTCAAGAGACCCAGTACTTC.

This sequence joins TRBV20-1 and TRBJ2-1, with D possibly being TRBD1 (6 bases). V was clipped by 7 bases and J by 12 bases, with 16 bases between them. CDR1 is DFQATT, CDR2 SNEGSKA, per germline (reference sequence). This CDR3 contains 11 residues. DNA for the CDR3: TGCAGTGACTCGACAGGCGCAAGGCAGTTCTTC. Protein product: CSDSTGARQFF.

This clone was recorded a few times. V is TRBV14 and J is TRBJ1-2; D gene unclear. V shed 0 bases and J shed 9 bases, with 8 bases lying between them. Germline V gene sequence: CDR1 SGHDN, CDR2 FVKESK. The CDR3 loop spans 12 amino acids. Here the CDR3 reads CASSQDRASYTF. The CDR3 nucleotides read TGTGCCAGCAGCCAAGATAGAGCAAGCTACACCTTC.

The chain carries TRBV18 and TRBJ1-4; no clear D gene. The germline V and J ends were trimmed by 2 bases and 0 bases, with 10 bases remaining between them. This CDR3 is built from 16 residues. CDR1 KGHSH and CDR2 LQKENI come from the germline V gene. CDR3 DNA sequence: TGTGCCAGCTCACCAGGAGCGCAGACAACTAATGAAAAACTGTTTTTT. Protein sequence: CASSPGAQTTNEKLFF.

This chain connects TRBV29-1 to TRBJ1-1; TRBD1 is a possible D gene (5 bases). The CDR3 spans 15 residues. V was cut by 6 bases and J by 4 bases, with 21 bases left in between. The V gene's germline CDR1 is SQVTM and CDR2 ANQGSEA. CDR3 sequence reads: CSVPRVLSGITEAFF. The CDR3 nucleotides are TGCAGCGTCCCCAGGGTTCTCTCCGGGATCACTGAAGCTTTCTTT.

The table lists this clone with a few counts. The V gene is TRBV27, the J gene TRBJ1-5, with 9 bases that match TRBD1. The CDR3 consists of 15 residues. The J segment lost 4 bases and the V segment lost 3 bases, leaving 4 bases of the junction unmatched. Germline V gene sequence: CDR1 MNHEY, CDR2 SMNVEV (reference sequence). The CDR3 reads CASSLTGTGNQPQHF. The CDR3 DNA reads TGTGCCAGCAGTTTGACCGGGACAGGGAATCAGCCCCAGCATTTT.

This clone was seen at least ten times. This chain uses TRBV30 with TRBJ2-5; the D gene is possibly TRBD2 (7 bases). Germline V gives CDR1 GTSNPN, CDR2 SVGIG (reference sequence). The ends were cut back, 5 bases at V and 2 bases at J, with 15 bases in the middle. The CDR3 consists of 14 residues. The CDR3 DNA reads TGTGCCTGGTCAGCGGGGACACAGCAAGAGACCCAGTACTTC. Translation: CAWSAGTQQETQYF.

V and J are TRBV5-6 and TRBJ2-7, with unresolved D. There are 14 residues in the CDR3. V lost 0 bases to trimming and J lost 1 base, with 8 bases between them. CDR1 and CDR2 from the germline V gene are SGHDT and YYEEEE. The DNA for the CDR3 is TGTGCCAGCAGCTTGGAGCCGGTTTCCTACGAGCAGTACTTC. It specifies CASSLEPVSYEQYF. Full variable domain (missing parts from reference TRBV5-6 and TRBJ2-7): DAGVTQSPTHLIKTRGQQVTLRCSPKSGHDTVSWYQQALGQGPQFIFQYYEEEERQRGNFPDRFSGHQFPNYSSELNVNALLLGDSALYLCASSLEPVSYEQYFGPGTRLTVT.

This clone was counted between two and nine times. V usage is TRBV7-2 and J usage is TRBJ2-1; TRBD2 might be the D (5 bases). The CDR3 is 16 residues long. V was clipped by 3 bases and J by 11 bases, with 23 bases between them. Germline values: CDR1 SGHTA, CDR2 FQGNSA. The CDR3 here is CASSFGPGGEYSKQFF. The CDR3 DNA is TGTGCCAGCAGCTTCGGACCGGGTGGGGAGTATTCTAAGCAGTTCTTC.

The chain combines TRBV6-1 with TRBJ2-5; no definite D call. The CDR3 covers 13 residues. V lost 6 bases, J lost 4 bases, and 12 bases lay in between. The germline V gene encodes CDR1 MNHNS and CDR2 SASEGT. The chain's CDR3 is CASRPNGAETQYF. Written as DNA, the CDR3 is TGTGCCAGCAGACCTAATGGCGCAGAGACCCAGTACTTC.